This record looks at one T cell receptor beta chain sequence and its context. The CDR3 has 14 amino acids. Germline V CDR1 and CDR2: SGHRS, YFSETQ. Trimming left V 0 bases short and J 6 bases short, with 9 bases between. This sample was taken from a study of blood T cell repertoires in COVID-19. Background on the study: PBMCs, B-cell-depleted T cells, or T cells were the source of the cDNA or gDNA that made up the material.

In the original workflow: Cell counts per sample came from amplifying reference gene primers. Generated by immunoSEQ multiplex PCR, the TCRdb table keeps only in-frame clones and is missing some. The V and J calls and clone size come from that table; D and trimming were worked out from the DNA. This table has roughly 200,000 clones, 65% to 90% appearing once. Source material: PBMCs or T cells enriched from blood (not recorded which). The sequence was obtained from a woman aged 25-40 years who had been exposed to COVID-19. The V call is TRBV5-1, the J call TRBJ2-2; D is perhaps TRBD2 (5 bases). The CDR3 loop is CASSLAGNSGELFF. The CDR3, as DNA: TGCGCCAGCAGCTTGGCGGGGAATTCCGGGGAGCTGTTTTTT. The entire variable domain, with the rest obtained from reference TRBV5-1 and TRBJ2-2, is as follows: KAGVTQTPRYLIKTRGQQVTLSCSPISGHRSVSWYQQTPGQGLQFLFEYFSETQRNKGNFPGRFSGRQFSNSRSEMNVSTLELGDSALYLCASSLAGNSGELFFGEGSRLTVL.